This TCR beta chain appears in the sequencing data of a study of cytomegalovirus exposure and HLA in healthy donors. Use of 60 Vbeta and 13 Jbeta primers characterized the PCR. The repertoire was sequenced with immunoSEQ multiplex PCR; TCRdb's copy has only in-frame clones and lacks some. This table holds about 200,000 clones, about nine tenths found once. Germline CDR1 SEHNR, CDR2 FQNEAQ (reference sequence). The CDR3 runs 16 residues. Trimming took off 2 bases at V and 4 bases at J, with 15 bases between the two ends. Turning to this clone: Its antigen is not identified.

Study-wide results and caveats: A later examination showed that TCR association rates differed by HLA locus, with DRB1 most and HLA-C fewest. Donor immune exposure was known only as CMV serostatus.

This receptor was taken from a boy aged 2 to 9 in good health and CMV-seronegative. The chain couples TRBV7-9 to TRBJ1-3; D is ambiguous. The sequenced material came from PBMCs. The CDR3 region is CASSLRGDAQGNTIYF. The CDR3 DNA reads TGTGCCAGCAGCTTACGAGGCGACGCTCAAGGAAACACCATATATTTT.